A single T cell receptor (beta chain) is shown here with its context. The data are from a study of blood T cell repertoires in COVID-19. Overall study context: The cDNA or gDNA used as material had been derived from T cells, B-cell-depleted T cells, or PBMCs.

Some clones are missing from TCRdb's copy, which holds only in-frame ones; the method was immunoSEQ multiplex PCR. The sample holds 250,000 to 350,000 clones, almost 90% seen once. After removal of 5 bases from V and 1 base from J, the junction contained 11 bases not matched to a gene. The CDR3 contains 17 residues. Germline values: CDR1 SGHVS, CDR2 FQNEAQ. Membership in each cohort depended on participant-reported clinical history. The V gene is TRBV7-8, the J gene TRBJ2-1, with TRBD2 matching over 7 bases. Sequenced: PBMCs or T cells enriched from blood (not recorded which). The clonotype comes from a woman in her late teens or twenties with acute COVID-19. The CDR3 loop is CASSVRDYGNSYNEQFF. CDR3 DNA: TGTGCCAGCAGCGTCCGGGACTACGGTAATTCCTACAATGAGCAGTTCTTC.